The sequence of this T cell receptor beta chain was determined in a study of blood T cell repertoires in COVID-19. Study background: Samples taken during acute and convalescent COVID-19 were collected in the United States, Italy and Spain. In each case, the material was cDNA or gDNA derived from T cells, B-cell-depleted T cells, or PBMCs.

This CDR3 comprises 15 residues. Per the germline V gene, CDR1 is SGHTA and CDR2 is FQGNSA. The V gene end was trimmed by 1 base and the J gene end by 7 bases; junction bases not matched to a gene: 7. Produced via immunoSEQ multiplex PCR; TCRdb's table is partial and in-frame only. Of around 150,000 clones listed, 80% to 90% are singletons. Sample: peripheral blood. The source is a woman in her sixties with active COVID-19. The rearrangement links TRBV7-2 to TRBJ2-1; 7 bases are a match to TRBD1. CDR3 nucleotides: TGTGCCAGCAGCTTAGAACAGGGGTTTCGGAATGAGCAGTTCTTC. This sequence encodes CASSLEQGFRNEQFF. Drawing the rest from reference TRBV7-2 and TRBJ2-1, the complete variable domain is GAGVSQSPSNKVTEKGKDVELRCDPISGHTALYWYRQSLGQGLEFLIYFQGNSAPDKSGLPSDRFSAERTGGSVSTLTIQRTQQEDSAVYLCASSLEQGFRNEQFFGPGTRLTVL.